This T cell receptor (beta chain) was captured by sequencing in a study of T cells in tumors after PD-1 blockade. Study as a whole: Blood samples averaged around 110,000 templates (range 24,679-257,772) and some 35,000 unique clonotypes. Study-level results: Blood contained roughly 43% of the tumor's TCR clonotypes.

Produced via immunoSEQ multiplex PCR; TCRdb's table is partial and in-frame only. The data contain 55,000 to 65,000 clones, around 80% of them singletons. Trimming took 2 bases from V and 2 from J, leaving 5 bases between them. The CDR3 has 12 amino acids. Tumor or blood genomic DNA was sequenced, with inputs of about 616 ng to 6,004 ng. This clone was counted only a few times. Its antigen remains unidentified. This TCR was recovered from a human donor with basal cell carcinoma. This chain uses TRBV5-3 with TRBJ2-7, with unresolved D. TRBV5-3 is known as an ORF, though its function is uncertain. Source: PBMCs, taken before anti-PD-1 treatment. In nucleotides, the CDR3 is TGTGCCAGAAGCTTTCAGGCCTACGAGCAGTACTTC. Its protein is CARSFQAYEQYF.